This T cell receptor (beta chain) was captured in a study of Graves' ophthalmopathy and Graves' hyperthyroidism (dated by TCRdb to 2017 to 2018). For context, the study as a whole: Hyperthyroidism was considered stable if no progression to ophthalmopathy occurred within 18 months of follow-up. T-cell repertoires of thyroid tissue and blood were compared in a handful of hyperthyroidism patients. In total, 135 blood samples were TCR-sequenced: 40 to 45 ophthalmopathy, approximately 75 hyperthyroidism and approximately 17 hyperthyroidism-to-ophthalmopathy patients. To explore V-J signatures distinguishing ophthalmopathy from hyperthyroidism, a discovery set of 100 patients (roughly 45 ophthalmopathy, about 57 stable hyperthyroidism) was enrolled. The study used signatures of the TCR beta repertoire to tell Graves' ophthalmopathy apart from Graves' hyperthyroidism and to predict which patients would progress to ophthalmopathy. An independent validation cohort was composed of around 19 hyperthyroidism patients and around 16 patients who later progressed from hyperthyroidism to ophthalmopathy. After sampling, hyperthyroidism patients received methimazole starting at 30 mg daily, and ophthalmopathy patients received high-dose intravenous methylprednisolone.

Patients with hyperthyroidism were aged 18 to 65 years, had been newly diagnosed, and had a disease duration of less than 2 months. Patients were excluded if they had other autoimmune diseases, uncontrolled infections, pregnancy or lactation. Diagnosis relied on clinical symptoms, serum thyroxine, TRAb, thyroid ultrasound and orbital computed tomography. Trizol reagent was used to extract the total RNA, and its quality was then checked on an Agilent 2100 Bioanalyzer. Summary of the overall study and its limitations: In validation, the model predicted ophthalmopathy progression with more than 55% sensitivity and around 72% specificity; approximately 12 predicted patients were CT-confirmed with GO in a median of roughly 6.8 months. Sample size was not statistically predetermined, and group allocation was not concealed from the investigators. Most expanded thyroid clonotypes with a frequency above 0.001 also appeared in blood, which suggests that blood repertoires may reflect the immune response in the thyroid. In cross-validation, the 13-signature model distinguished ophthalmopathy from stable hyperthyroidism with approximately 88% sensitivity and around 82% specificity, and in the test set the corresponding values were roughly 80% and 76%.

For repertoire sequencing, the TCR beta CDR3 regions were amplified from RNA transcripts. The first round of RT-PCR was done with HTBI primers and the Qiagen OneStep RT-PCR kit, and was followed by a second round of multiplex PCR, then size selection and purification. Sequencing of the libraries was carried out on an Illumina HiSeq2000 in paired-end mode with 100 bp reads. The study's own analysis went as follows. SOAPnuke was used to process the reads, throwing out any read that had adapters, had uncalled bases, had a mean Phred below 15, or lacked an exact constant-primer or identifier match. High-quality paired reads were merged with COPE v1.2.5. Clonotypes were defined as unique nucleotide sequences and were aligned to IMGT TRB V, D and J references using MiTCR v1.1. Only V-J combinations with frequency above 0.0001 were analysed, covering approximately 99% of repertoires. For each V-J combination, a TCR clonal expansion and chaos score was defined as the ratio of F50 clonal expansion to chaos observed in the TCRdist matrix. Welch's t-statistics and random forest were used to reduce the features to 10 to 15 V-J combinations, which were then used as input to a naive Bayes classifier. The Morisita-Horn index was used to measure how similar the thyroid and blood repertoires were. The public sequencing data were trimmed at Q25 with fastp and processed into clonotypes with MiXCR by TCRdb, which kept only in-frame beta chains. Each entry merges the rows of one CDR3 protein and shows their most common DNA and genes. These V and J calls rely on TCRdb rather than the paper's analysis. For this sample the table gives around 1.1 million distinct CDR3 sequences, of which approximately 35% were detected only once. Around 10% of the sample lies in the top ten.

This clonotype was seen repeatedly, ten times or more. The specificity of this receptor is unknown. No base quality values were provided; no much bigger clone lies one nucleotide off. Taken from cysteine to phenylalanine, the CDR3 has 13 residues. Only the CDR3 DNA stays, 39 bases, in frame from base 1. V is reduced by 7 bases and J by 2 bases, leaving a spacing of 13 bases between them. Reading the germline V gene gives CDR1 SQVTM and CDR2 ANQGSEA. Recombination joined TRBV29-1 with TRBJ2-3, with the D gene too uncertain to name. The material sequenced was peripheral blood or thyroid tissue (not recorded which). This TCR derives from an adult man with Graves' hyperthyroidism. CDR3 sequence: CSAEDWVTDTQYF. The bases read TGCAGCGCCGAAGACTGGGTCACAGATACGCAGTATTTT.